The clone carrying this T cell receptor (beta chain) turned up a few times. The V segment lost 2 bases and the J segment 5 bases; nucleotides outside the gene matches: 11. The germline V gene encodes CDR1 DFQATT and CDR2 SNEGSKA (reference sequence). The CDR3 consists of 15 residues. The record originates from a study of T-cell reconstitution after alpha-beta-depleted transplantation in children. The TCRbeta library was prepared with unique molecular identifiers. TCRdb redid the calling of the PCR reads with MiXCR, one entry per CDR3 protein. This sample has about 610,000 distinct CDR3 sequences, with roughly a tenth found just once.

This clonotype was sampled from a human donor who donated a stem cell graft to a child with acute myeloid leukemia. The chain recombines TRBV20-1 with TRBJ1-1; TRBD1 aligns across 7 bases. The sequencing here drew on PBMCs from the stem cell graft donor, taken from the stem cell graft. The CDR3 here is CSARRTGTVGTEAFF. As DNA, the CDR3 is TGCAGTGCTAGAAGAACCGGGACAGTGGGAACTGAAGCTTTCTTT.